This is a list of T cell receptor beta chains from one sample in a study of OX40 agonist ivuxolimab in advanced cancers. The assay was immunoSEQ multiplex PCR, and TCRdb's table has in-frame clones only and misses some. The repertoire holds roughly 55,000 clones, with 80% as singletons. The material sequenced was CD4+ or CD8+ T cells sorted from blood, taken in a trial of the OX40 agonist ivuxolimab. Source of these receptors: an adult with an advanced solid tumor such as melanoma, head and neck, liver or kidney cancer. The CDR3 runs from the conserved cysteine through the conserved F or W. A D gene is named only where the DNA matches it firmly. Expanded clones are given a class, and other clones once, few, many or no size at all.

-	TRBV7-9	TRBJ1-1	-	TGTGCCAGCAGTCACCCTCCTCCGGGGGTTGAAGCTTTCTTT	CASSHPPPGVEAFF
-	TRBV29-1	TRBJ2-1	-	TGCAGCGTTGAGAGAGGTAATTCCTACAATGAGCAGTTCTTC	CSVERGNSYNEQFF
-	TRBV28	TRBJ1-1	-	TGTGCCAGCAGGCTCTCAGGGGCAGGGGACACTGAAGCTTTCTTT	CASRLSGAGDTEAFF
-	TRBV7-2	TRBJ2-5	-	TGTGCCAGCAGCCAATTTGGGGGACAAGAGACCCAGTACTTC	CASSQFGGQETQYF
-	TRBV15	TRBJ2-3	-	TGTGCCACCAGCAGAACGTTGCCCCAGGGGTCAAATACGCAGTATTTT	CATSRTLPQGSNTQYF
TRBD1	TRBV7-2	TRBJ1-1	-	TGTGCCAGCAGCCCCCAGGGGGCACTAACTGAAGCTTTCTTT	CASSPQGALTEAFF
TRBD1	TRBV6-6	TRBJ2-2	-	TGTGCCAGCAGTCGGACAGGGAACACCGGGGAGCTGTTTTTT	CASSRTGNTGELFF
-	TRBV7-9	TRBJ1-2	few	TGTGCCAGTCGGGGGGGTTTTAACTATGGCTACACCTTC	CASRGGFNYGYTF
-	TRBV6-4	TRBJ2-1	-	TGTGCCAGCAGTGAAGAACAAGACAGTGAGCAGTTCTTC	CASSEEQDSEQFF
-	TRBV18	TRBJ1-3	once	TGTGCCAGCTCACCTGGGACATCGGGAAACACCATATATTTT	CASSPGTSGNTIYF
TRBD2	TRBV7-2	TRBJ2-3	-	TGTGCCAGCAGCTTCTCGACTAGCGGGAGAACAGATACGCAGTATTTT	CASSFSTSGRTDTQYF
TRBD2	TRBV11-2	TRBJ2-1	-	TGTGCCAGCAGCTTCTCTAGCGGGAGTCCCCTATACAATGAGCAGTTCTTC	CASSFSSGSPLYNEQFF
-	TRBV7-6	TRBJ1-2	few	TGTGCCAGCAGCCTATCGGAGGCTGTATCTAACTATGGCTACACCTTC	CASSLSEAVSNYGYTF
-	TRBV19	TRBJ2-1	-	TGTGCCACCCGGGTGGGGGGCGTGAACCAGTACAATGAGCAGTTCTTC	CATRVGGVNQYNEQFF
-	TRBV28	TRBJ1-2	few	TGTGCCAGCAGTTTCGGGGGCAACTATGGCTACACCTTC	CASSFGGNYGYTF
-	TRBV6-1	TRBJ2-7	-	TGTGCCAGCAGTGAAGGGGGCAGGAATACCTACGAGCAGTACTTC	CASSEGGRNTYEQYF
-	TRBV19	TRBJ1-5	-	TGTGCCAGTAGTATAGATAACAGGGTCGGACAGCCCCAGCATTTT	CASSIDNRVGQPQHF
TRBD1	TRBV5-6	TRBJ1-3	-	TGTGCCAGCAGCTTTGGGGACAGCCGTCGAAACACCATATATTTT	CASSFGDSRRNTIYF
-	TRBV29-1	TRBJ2-5	-	TGCAGCGTTAGACTCCGCGAAGAGACCCAGTACTTC	CSVRLREETQYF
TRBD1	TRBV28	TRBJ1-2	-	TGTGCCAGCAGTTTATTTCCAGGGGGGGGCTATGGCTACACCTTC	CASSLFPGGGYGYTF
-	TRBV6-1	TRBJ1-2	-	TGTGCCAGCACAGAGACAGAATCTGGCTACACCTTC	CASTETESGYTF
TRBD2	TRBV12-5	TRBJ2-1	-	TGTGCTAGTGGCAGCCGTTTTTTAGCGGGTACCTACAATGAGCAGTTCTTC	CASGSRFLAGTYNEQFF
TRBD1	TRBV15	TRBJ1-2	-	TGTGCCACCAGCAGAACCCAGACAGGGGACTATGGCTACACCTTC	CATSRTQTGDYGYTF
TRBD2	TRBV7-9	TRBJ2-1	-	TGTGCCAGCAGCTTAGATCCGGCGGGGGTTGAGCAGTTCTTC	CASSLDPAGVEQFF
-	TRBV19	TRBJ1-1	-	TGTGCCAGTAGTACCCTCGAGGTGGGCACTGAAGCTTTCTTT	CASSTLEVGTEAFF
-	TRBV6-5	TRBJ1-5	-	TGTGCCAGCAGGACAGTTAATAGCAATCAGCCCCAGCATTTT	CASRTVNSNQPQHF
TRBD2	TRBV11-3	TRBJ2-5	-	TGTGCCAGCAGCTTGAGGACCTTAGCGGGGGTCAACGGGGAGACCCAGTACTTC	CASSLRTLAGVNGETQYF